Shown below are 6 T cell receptor beta chains from a single sample sequenced in a study of CD8 T cells in ankylosing spondylitis. Study-level points and caveats: One TCR beta motif, made up of several highly homologous variants, appeared characteristic of ankylosing spondylitis blood.

Using its own MiXCR run on the 5' RACE reads, TCRdb lists one record per CDR3 protein. The sample contains 750,000 to 850,000 distinct CDR3 sequences, approximately 12% of which appear only once. No cognate antigen is known for these TCRs. Sequenced material: blood, either unsorted or a sorted T cell fraction (not recorded which). These receptors were taken from a male donor with ankylosing spondylitis.

This clonotype was picked up a small number of times. This sequence joins TRBV2 and TRBJ2-5; a weak D match, TRBD2 (6 bases). Per the germline V gene, CDR1 is SNHLY and CDR2 is FYNNEI. V lost 6 bases and J lost 4, with 15 bases in between. CDR3 length equals 14 residues. CDR3 sequence reads: CASRRDPEGETQYF. As DNA, the CDR3 is TGTGCCAGCAGGCGGGACCCCGAGGGAGAGACCCAGTACTTC.

This clonotype turned up a few times. This chain connects TRBV9 to TRBJ1-3; 7 bases are a match to TRBD1. Germline V CDR1 and CDR2: SGDLS, YYNGEE. The CDR3 spans 17 residues. V lost 3 bases to trimming and J lost 8 bases; unmatched junction nucleotides: 17. The CDR3 region is CASSANPGTARWDTIYF. The CDR3 nucleotides are TGTGCCAGCAGCGCCAACCCCGGGACAGCGAGGTGGGACACCATATATTTT.

This clonotype was counted between two and nine times. The chain couples TRBV5-1 to TRBJ1-6; weak D call: TRBD1 (6 bases). Trimming removed 1 base at V and 8 bases at J, with 13 bases between. CDR1 is SGHRS and CDR2 is YFSETQ in the germline V gene. The CDR3 loop spans 15 amino acids. For the CDR3, the DNA is TGCGCCAGCAGCTTGTTCGGACAGACGGATTCACCCCTCCACTTT. Translating gives CASSLFGQTDSPLHF.

This chain joins TRBV5-6 and TRBJ2-5; 10 nucleotides agree with TRBD1. V trimming: 6 bases; J trimming: 3 bases; junction bases outside the gene matches: 11. The CDR3 consists of 16 residues. Germline CDR1 SGHDT, CDR2 YYEEEE. Written as DNA, the CDR3 is TGTGCCAGCACCTGGGGGACAGGGGAGGCCAAAGAGACCCAGTACTTC. Its translation: CASTWGTGEAKETQYF.

The rearrangement links TRBV5-1 to TRBJ1-1; D unclear. The germline V gene encodes CDR1 SGHRS and CDR2 YFSETQ. CDR3 size: 13 residues. V was trimmed by 0 bases and J by 2 bases, leaving 5 bases between them. CDR3 coding DNA: TGCGCCAGCAGCTTGGTAGATAACACTGAAGCTTTCTTT. Its translation is CASSLVDNTEAFF.

CDR3 DNA sequence: TGTGCCAGCGGGAGGGTCGGGGAGCTGTTTTTT. Protein sequence: CASGRVGELFF. The chain carries TRBV7-3 and TRBJ2-2, with 7 nucleotides matching TRBD2. V shed 8 bases, J shed 7 bases, and the junction held 1 base outside the gene matches. Germline CDR1 is SGHTA and CDR2 is FQGTGA. The CDR3 consists of 11 residues.